This passage covers 24 T cell receptor beta chains from one sample sequenced in a study of cytomegalovirus exposure and HLA in healthy donors. Amplification used 60 Vbeta primers and 13 Jbeta primers. Using immunoSEQ multiplex PCR, the repertoire was profiled, and TCRdb retains in-frame clones only, with some absent. Of 200,000 to 250,000 clones in the sample, over 60% were seen once. The source material was PBMCs. The receptors shown here come from a man aged 18 to 30 in good health and CMV-seronegative.

The chain couples TRBV11-2 to TRBJ2-7, with 8 bases aligning to TRBD1. V trimming: 2 bases; J trimming: 7 bases; junction bases outside the gene matches: 10. In germline, CDR1 is SGHAT, CDR2 FQNNGV. This CDR3 has 15 amino acids. The CDR3 region is CASSLIRGRAGEQYF. The CDR3 DNA reads as TGTGCCAGCAGCTTAATCAGGGGGCGGGCGGGGGAGCAGTACTTC.

This clone appeared a single time. The J gene is TRBJ2-3, the V gene TRBV5-1; 7 positions match TRBD1. Germline loops: CDR1 SGHRS, CDR2 YFSETQ. This CDR3 has 16 amino acids. The V and J ends lost 0 bases and 1 base, in that order; junction bases with no gene match: 5. The CDR3 DNA reads TGCGCCAGCAGCTTGGGGCGGACAGGACGCACAGATACGCAGTATTTT. It encodes CASSLGRTGRTDTQYF.

The chain has TRBV5-5 and TRBJ2-7; TRBD2 matches 14 bases. J was trimmed by 6 bases and V by 4 bases; bases with no gene match: 6. The CDR3 has 15 amino acids. Germline V CDR1 and CDR2: SGHKS, YYEKEE (reference sequence). The CDR3 DNA reads as TGTGCCAGCAGCGAGGGACTAGCGGGAGATCCCGAGCAGTACTTC. Translated, it gives CASSEGLAGDPEQYF.

This clone was counted only a few times. The chain uses TRBV10-1 and TRBJ2-1; 8 bases map to TRBD1. Germline CDR1 WNHNN, CDR2 SYGVQD (reference sequence). The V and J ends lost 3 bases and 8 bases, in that order; junction bases with no gene match: 6. The CDR3 extends over 14 amino acids. The CDR3: CASSDRTGSDEQFF. CDR3 sequence (DNA): TGCGCCAGCAGTGACAGGACAGGGTCCGATGAGCAGTTCTTC.

This chain connects TRBV10-1 to TRBJ2-7; D ambiguous. V lost 0 bases and J lost 6, with 15 bases in between. The CDR3 sequence is 15 residues long. Germline V CDR1 and CDR2: WNHNN, SYGVQD (reference sequence). The DNA for the CDR3 is TGCGCCAGCAGTGAGTCCTTCTCCCCCCCGGTCGAGCAGTACTTC. Protein: CASSESFSPPVEQYF.

The chain is built from TRBV4-1 and TRBJ2-3; 10 bases map to TRBD2. Germline trimming cut 4 bases from V and 3 bases from J; bases unmatched to any gene: 7. CDR3 size: 16 residues. CDR1 MGHRA and CDR2 YSYEKL come from the germline V gene. The CDR3 nucleotides read TGCGCCAGCAGCCTGGACGGACTAGCGGTTACAGATACGCAGTATTTT. Protein product: CASSLDGLAVTDTQYF.

This clone has a handful of counts. This chain joins TRBV7-6 and TRBJ2-7; maybe TRBD1 (6 bases). CDR3 length equals 14 residues. V was clipped by 6 bases and J by 6 bases, with 18 bases between them. Germline V gene sequence: CDR1 SGHVS, CDR2 FNYEAQ. This CDR3 is CASSPELGQTEQYF. CDR3 nucleotide sequence: TGTGCCAGCAGTCCCGAGCTTGGACAGACCGAGCAGTACTTC.

The V and J genes are TRBV27 and TRBJ1-1, with a weak D call TRBD1 (5 bases). V shed 3 bases and J shed 8 bases, with 13 bases lying between them. This CDR3 has 13 residues. Germline lookup yields CDR1 MNHEY and CDR2 SMNVEV (reference sequence). CDR3 protein: CASSFSQGREAFF. The DNA of the CDR3 is TGTGCCAGCAGTTTTTCCCAGGGTAGAGAAGCTTTCTTT.

This chain joins TRBV9 and TRBJ2-1; D is uncertain. Germline V gene data show CDR1 as SGDLS and CDR2 as YYNGEE. V lost 0 bases, J lost 2 bases, and 9 bases lay in between. The CDR3 loop spans 15 amino acids. CDR3 DNA: TGTGCCAGCAGCGTAGCTGGCCACCCCTACAATGAGCAGTTCTTC. Translation gives CASSVAGHPYNEQFF.

The chain recombines TRBV5-1 with TRBJ1-1; 7 positions match TRBD1. J lost 3 bases, V lost 2 bases, and 7 bases had no gene match. The CDR3 extends over 15 amino acids. The germline V gene has CDR1 SGHRS and CDR2 YFSETQ. In DNA form, the CDR3 reads TGCGCCAGCAGCTTCATGACAGGGTGGGACACTGAAGCTTTCTTT. It specifies CASSFMTGWDTEAFF.

This clone was seen a handful of times. The chain recombines TRBV6-1 with TRBJ1-1, with a weak D call TRBD1 (6 bases). CDR1 is MNHNS, CDR2 SASEGT, per germline. Trimming removed 5 bases from V and 7 bases from J, with 14 bases in between. CDR3 length equals 13 residues. The CDR3 spells CASSPRRGGEAFF. The CDR3 nucleotides read TGTGCCAGCAGTCCGCGCAGGGGTGGTGAAGCTTTCTTT.

This chain uses TRBV6-1 with TRBJ1-5, with D possibly matching TRBD1 (5 bases). Germline CDR1 is MNHNS and CDR2 is SASEGT. Trimming shortened V by 4 bases and J by 2 bases, and 12 bases separated the two germline ends. The CDR3 spans 15 residues. CDR3 nucleotide sequence: TGTGCCAGCAGTGGGCATACAGGCGGCAATCAGCCCCAGCATTTT. It encodes CASSGHTGGNQPQHF.

This sequence joins TRBV11-3 and TRBJ2-7; D perhaps matches TRBD1 (5 bases). Germline V lookup: CDR1 SGHNT, CDR2 YENEEA. This CDR3 has 13 residues. V shed 3 bases and J shed 2 bases, with 8 bases lying between them. The DNA of the CDR3 is TGTGCCAGCAGCTTGACAGAGGCCTACGAGCAGTACTTC. Translated: CASSLTEAYEQYF.

V gene TRBV5-6 combines with J gene TRBJ2-1; D possibly corresponds to TRBD2 (6 bases). The germline V and J ends were trimmed by 2 bases and 8 bases, with 17 bases remaining between them. This CDR3 spans 15 amino acids. Germline V gene sequence: CDR1 SGHDT, CDR2 YYEEEE. CDR3 bases: TGTGCCAGCAGCTTCGAGACTAGGGGCGGGTATGAGCAGTTCTTC. This encodes CASSFETRGGYEQFF.

With respect to this clone: The junction departs from the called germline gene at one end, perhaps through a read error. The chain joins TRBV5-6 to TRBJ1-2; D gene ambiguous. CDR1 and CDR2 from the germline V gene are SGHDT and YYEEEE. The length of the CDR3 is 11 residues. This chain's CDR3 is CASSFPRGVDF. The CDR3 DNA reads TGTGCCAGCAGCTTTCCCCGAGGAGTCGACTTC.

The V gene is TRBV4-2, the J gene TRBJ2-1, with 16 bases lining up with TRBD2. The CDR3 is 19 residues long. The germline CDR1 and CDR2 sequences are LGHNA and YNFKEQ. The trim removed 3 bases at V and 4 bases at J, leaving 9 bases unmatched. The CDR3 DNA follows: TGTGCCAGCAGCCACGGGACTAGCGGGAGGGTGGGGGGTTACAATGAGCAGTTCTTC. Amino acid sequence: CASSHGTSGRVGGYNEQFF.

V usage is TRBV5-8 and J usage is TRBJ1-2; D gene unclear. The CDR3 loop spans 13 amino acids. Germline V gene lookup returns CDR1 SGHTS and CDR2 YDEGEE. V was shortened by 1 base and J by 1 base, with 5 bases between the two germline ends. This CDR3 reads CASSLQVNYGYTF. DNA for the CDR3: TGTGCCAGCAGCTTGCAGGTTAACTATGGCTACACCTTC.

The chain joins TRBV5-1 to TRBJ2-5, with TRBD2 matching over 7 bases. This CDR3 is built from 13 residues. In germline, CDR1 is SGHRS, CDR2 YFSETQ. Trimming removed 5 bases from V and 2 bases from J; junction bases left unmatched: 3. CDR3 nucleotides: TGCGCCAGCAGAGCGGGACTGCAAGAGACCCAGTACTTC. Translating it yields CASRAGLQETQYF.

This chain joins TRBV28 and TRBJ1-5; TRBD1 is a possible D gene (6 bases). The V end lost 8 bases, the J end lost 5 bases, and 22 bases lay between the germline ends. The CDR3 contains 16 residues. In germline, CDR1 is MDHEN, CDR2 SYDVKM. CDR3 coding DNA: TGTGCCAGCCAAGACGACGGACAGACGACTTATCAGCCCCAGCATTTT. This codes for CASQDDGQTTYQPQHF.

The gene calls are TRBV10-3 and TRBJ2-7; 12 nucleotides match TRBD1. Per the germline V gene, CDR1 is ENHRY and CDR2 is SYGVKD. V was pared by 4 bases and J by 2 bases, with 9 bases of the junction left unmatched. The CDR3 loop spans 17 amino acids. CDR3 DNA sequence: TGTGCCATCAGTGGGGGACAGGGGGCGAATCAGGCCTACGAGCAGTACTTC. Its translation is CAISGGQGANQAYEQYF.

This clone was detected a few times. This chain uses TRBV6-6 with TRBJ2-7; D possibly corresponds to TRBD2 (6 bases). V was pared by 4 bases and J by 7 bases, with 17 bases between. Germline assignment: CDR1 MNHNY and CDR2 SVGAGI (reference sequence). The CDR3 is 14 amino acids. In DNA, the CDR3 is TGTGCCAGCAGTTCCGGGGGACGGAAGAGGGAGCAGTACTTC. This gives the protein CASSSGGRKREQYF.

This clone is a singleton in its sample. Here the CDR3 DNA reads TGTGCCAGCAGCCAAGAAAATACAGGGGTATTTGGGGCCAACGTCCTGACTTTC. This gives the protein CASSQENTGVFGANVLTF. The chain combines TRBV4-2 with TRBJ2-6; 7 nucleotides match TRBD1. The CDR3 consists of 18 residues. Per germline, CDR1 LGHNA and CDR2 YNFKEQ. V trimming: 0 bases; J trimming: 3 bases; junction bases outside the gene matches: 8.

The gene calls are TRBV19 and TRBJ1-1, with 9 bases aligning to TRBD1. Per germline, CDR1 LNHDA and CDR2 SQIVND (reference sequence). The CDR3 consists of 15 residues. The J segment lost 4 bases and the V segment lost 5 bases, leaving 8 bases of the junction unmatched. Here the CDR3 reads CASSPRTGAVTEAFF. The CDR3 nucleotides read TGTGCCAGTAGTCCCCGGACAGGGGCGGTCACTGAAGCTTTCTTT. Full variable domain (missing parts from reference TRBV19 and TRBJ1-1): DGGITQSPKYLFRKEGQNVTLSCEQNLNHDAMYWYRQDPGQGLRLIYYSQIVNDFQKGDIAEGYSVSREKKESFPLTVTSAQKNPTAFYLCASSPRTGAVTEAFFGQGTRLTVV.

The chain recombines TRBV7-9 with TRBJ1-2; TRBD1 matches 10 bases. The CDR3 runs 17 residues. V trimming: 5 bases; J trimming: 0 bases; junction bases outside the gene matches: 9. Per the germline V gene, CDR1 is SEHNR and CDR2 is FQNEAQ (reference sequence). The CDR3 DNA reads TGTGCCAGCAGCGCGACAGGGGGCGTACAAACTAACTATGGCTACACCTTC. Translating gives CASSATGGVQTNYGYTF.